This TCR beta chain emerged from a study of beta chain features in type 1 diabetes. Findings and limits, study-wide: With patients and controls alike, PCR might favor shorter templates to an equal degree. Researchers cautioned that cDNA sequencing could over-represent cells with high TCR expression. In every one of the four CD4+ subsets, TCRB CDR3s were moderately but significantly shorter in Type 1 diabetes patients. The naive, central memory and Treg TCRB repertoires of patients appeared to be more similar to one another than those of healthy donors.

Expressed TCRB transcripts were sequenced, since all the RNA that had been isolated was reverse transcribed. Profiled with immunoSEQ multiplex PCR; TCRdb holds only in-frame clones, not every one. The table lists roughly 150,000 clones, about 7.9% of them singletons. Of note for this clone: Its antigen is not identified.

The ends lost 4 bases at V and 2 bases at J; junction bases unmatched: 7. Germline CDR1 reads SGDLS; CDR2 reads YYNGEE. The CDR3 length is 17 residues. Sequencing was carried out using central memory CD4+ T cells from blood. The source is a man between 18 and 29 years old with type 1 diabetes. This chain links TRBV9 with TRBJ2-2, with 11 bases identical to TRBD2. The CDR3 nucleotides are TGTGCCAGCAGCTCTTCGGGACTAGCGGCTAACACCGGGGAGCTGTTTTTT. Residues: CASSSSGLAANTGELFF.